Listed here are 12 T cell receptor beta chains from one sample, sequenced in a study of blood T cell repertoires in COVID-19. The table came from immunoSEQ multiplex PCR; TCRdb's copy has only in-frame clones and leaves some out. The sample holds 140,000 to 150,000 clones, more than 70% seen once. Sequenced input: peripheral blood. Receptors originate from a human donor in a cohort sampled during active COVID-19.

V and J are TRBV7-2 and TRBJ2-1; the D gene is possibly TRBD2 (5 bases). V lost 5 bases and J 3 bases, leaving 17 bases between the germline ends. CDR1 and CDR2 (germline): SGHTA, FQGNSA. This CDR3 has 16 residues. The CDR3 nucleotides are TGTGCCAGCAGCCTCCTCGGGGAAGGGTTCTACAATGAGCAGTTCTTC. Amino acid sequence: CASSLLGEGFYNEQFF. Based on the CDR3 plus reference TRBV7-2 and TRBJ2-1, the full variable domain is GAGVSQSPSNKVTEKGKDVELRCDPISGHTALYWYRQSLGQGLEFLIYFQGNSAPDKSGLPSDRFSAERTGGSVSTLTIQRTQQEDSAVYLCASSLLGEGFYNEQFFGPGTRLTVL.

The chain links TRBV6-6 to TRBJ2-1, with 9 bases lining up with TRBD2. Germline trimming cut 2 bases from V and 8 bases from J; bases unmatched to any gene: 10. Germline CDR1 reads MNHNY; CDR2 reads SVGAGI (reference sequence). The CDR3 extends over 16 amino acids. In DNA, the CDR3 is TGTGCCAGCAGTTACCTAAGGACTAGCGATGGCGATGAGCAGTTCTTC. Protein sequence: CASSYLRTSDGDEQFF.

This rearrangement joins TRBV5-6 to TRBJ2-3; D call uncertain. The CDR3 has 12 residues. V was cut by 0 bases and J by 6 bases, with 5 bases left in between. Germline V gene data show CDR1 as SGHDT and CDR2 as YYEEEE. CDR3 DNA: TGTGCCAGCAGCTTGGCCCTGGATACGCAGTATTTT. Protein product: CASSLALDTQYF.

The chain carries TRBV19 and TRBJ1-1, with no clear D. This CDR3 comprises 13 residues. Germline CDR1 LNHDA, CDR2 SQIVND (reference sequence). The V gene lost 4 bases and the J gene lost 4 bases, with 10 bases spanning the gap. CDR3 loop: CASSRHGLTEAFF. As DNA, the CDR3 is TGTGCCAGTAGTAGGCACGGACTCACTGAAGCTTTCTTT. Looking up the rest from reference TRBV19 and TRBJ1-1 gives the full variable domain: DGGITQSPKYLFRKEGQNVTLSCEQNLNHDAMYWYRQDPGQGLRLIYYSQIVNDFQKGDIAEGYSVSREKKESFPLTVTSAQKNPTAFYLCASSRHGLTEAFFGQGTRLTVV.

The chain recombines TRBV7-3 with TRBJ2-1; TRBD1 matches 7 bases. The V gene end was trimmed by 4 bases and the J gene end by 2 bases; junction bases not matched to a gene: 5. Germline CDR1 and CDR2: SGHTA and FQGTGA. The CDR3 extends over 15 amino acids. The CDR3 protein is CASSSTGSTYNEQFF. The CDR3 bases are TGTGCCAGCAGCTCGACAGGGTCAACCTACAATGAGCAGTTCTTC.

This clone appeared a single time. The genes are TRBV7-2 and TRBJ2-3; 7 bases line up with TRBD2. V lost 3 bases, J lost 6 bases, and 12 bases stayed unmatched. Germline values: CDR1 SGHTA, CDR2 FQGNSA. This CDR3 is built from 16 residues. The DNA of the CDR3 is TGTGCCAGCAGCTTTGCGGCGGGAGAACCGGGGGATACGCAGTATTTT. Protein sequence: CASSFAAGEPGDTQYF.

Concerning this clone: One junction end disagrees with the germline gene, perhaps due to a read error. The rearrangement joins TRBV5-1 to TRBJ1-1, with 7 bases lining up with TRBD1. Per the germline V gene, CDR1 is SGHRS and CDR2 is YFSETQ. This CDR3 is 14 amino acids long. Here the CDR3 DNA reads TGCGCCAGCAGTTTGGGGACAGTGTACACTGAAGCTTTCTTT. This sequence encodes CASSLGTVYTEAFF.

The chain links TRBV23-1 to TRBJ2-7; no firm D call. TRBV23-1 is recorded as an ORF, its role being uncertain. The CDR3 is made up of 14 amino acids. V was cut by 6 bases and J by 7 bases, with 19 bases left in between. The CDR3 DNA reads TGCGCCAGCAGGAGTGGTTGCGGAGCTACGGAGCAGTACTTC. It yields the protein CASRSGCGATEQYF.

V and J are TRBV28 and TRBJ2-7; 7 bases fit TRBD1. With 7 bases clipped from V and 3 bases from J, the junction kept 9 bases outside the gene matches. CDR1 is MDHEN, CDR2 SYDVKM, per germline. The CDR3 consists of 14 residues. The CDR3 nucleotides read TGTGCCAGCACCGTAACAGGGGCGGTCTACGAGCAGTACTTC. It encodes CASTVTGAVYEQYF.

V and J are TRBV11-2 and TRBJ2-2, with D unresolved. Per germline, CDR1 SGHAT and CDR2 FQNNGV. This CDR3 has 14 amino acids. The germline V and J ends were trimmed by 3 bases and 0 bases, with 5 bases remaining between them. CDR3: CASSFYSNTGELFF. As DNA, the CDR3 is TGTGCCAGCAGCTTTTACTCGAACACCGGGGAGCTGTTTTTT.

The chain carries TRBV10-3 and TRBJ1-1; a weak D match, TRBD1 (5 bases). Germline V gives CDR1 ENHRY, CDR2 SYGVKD. The CDR3 is 14 residues long. Trimming removed 6 bases from V and 1 base from J, with 12 bases in between. The chain's CDR3 is CAISLARANTEAFF. The CDR3, as DNA: TGTGCCATCAGCCTGGCCAGGGCGAACACTGAAGCTTTCTTT.

CDR3 region: CASSPSPGGYGEQFF. DNA for the CDR3: TGTGCCAGCAGCCCATCCCCGGGAGGGTACGGTGAGCAGTTCTTC. The V call is TRBV11-2, the J call TRBJ2-1, with 8 bases fitting TRBD2. V was pared by 5 bases and J by 9 bases, with 12 bases of the junction left unmatched. Germline V gene lookup returns CDR1 SGHAT and CDR2 FQNNGV. The CDR3 is 15 residues long. Together with reference TRBV11-2 and TRBJ2-1, the CDR3 gives the full variable domain: EAGVAQSPRYKIIEKRQSVAFWCNPISGHATLYWYQQILGQGPKLLIQFQNNGVVDDSQLPKDRFSAERLKGVDSTLKIQPAKLEDSAVYLCASSPSPGGYGEQFFGPGTRLTVL.